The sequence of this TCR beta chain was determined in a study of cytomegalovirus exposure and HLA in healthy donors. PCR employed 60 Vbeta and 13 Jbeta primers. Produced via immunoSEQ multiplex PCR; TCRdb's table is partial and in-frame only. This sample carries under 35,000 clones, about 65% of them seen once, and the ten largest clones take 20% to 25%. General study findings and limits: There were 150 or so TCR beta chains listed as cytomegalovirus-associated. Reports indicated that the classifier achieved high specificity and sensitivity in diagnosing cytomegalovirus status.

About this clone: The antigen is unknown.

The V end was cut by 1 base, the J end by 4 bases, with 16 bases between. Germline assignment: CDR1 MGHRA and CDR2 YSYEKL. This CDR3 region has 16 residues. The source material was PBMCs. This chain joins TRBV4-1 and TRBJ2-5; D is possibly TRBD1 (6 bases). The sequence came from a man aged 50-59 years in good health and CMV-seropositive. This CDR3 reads CASSQAFRGYGETQYF. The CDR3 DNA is TGCGCCAGCAGCCAAGCATTCAGGGGCTATGGAGAGACCCAGTACTTC.